This TCR beta chain was captured in a study of T-cell reconstitution after alpha-beta-depleted transplantation in children (dated by TCRdb to the mid-2010s). Context from the whole study: The study quantitatively tracked T-cell immune reconstitution after TCRalphabeta/CD19-depleted allogeneic hematopoietic cell transplantation in children using TCR repertoire profiling.

The library was produced with PCR. TCRdb shows the sequencer as Illumina HiSeq 2500. TCR libraries were prepared with molecular barcoding, using unique molecular identifiers to normalize TCRbeta repertoire quantification. The raw public data were reprocessed by TCRdb itself: fastp quality trimming at Q25, MiXCR clonotype calling, in-frame beta chains only. Rows are combined by CDR3 protein, so each entry shows the most common genes and DNA. Within this sample are some 240,000 distinct CDR3 sequences, with about 11% of them counted one time only. The ten largest make up about 2.6% of the sample. On this clonotype: What antigen it recognizes has not been identified. No much larger clone exists at a distance of one base, and base qualities are not known.

The CDR3 goes from the cysteine to the phenylalanine over 14 residues. This entry keeps only the CDR3 DNA: 42 bases, framed from base 1. At the junction V is shortened by 0 bases and J by 7 bases, with 12 bases in between. CDR1 and CDR2 were assigned from the germline V gene as MNHEY and SVGAGI. Source: PBMCs from the stem cell graft donor, taken from the stem cell graft. Recombination connected TRBV6-5 to TRBJ1-2; the D segment could be TRBD1, given 6 matching bases. The sequence came from a human donor who donated a stem cell graft to a child with acute lymphoblastic leukemia. DNA sequence: TGTGCCAGCAGTTACTCTGGCAGGGGTGCTGGCTACACCTTC. This codes for CASSYSGRGAGYTF.